The T cell receptor (beta chain) described here comes from a study of T cell responses to AZD1222 COVID-19 vaccine. Study-level findings and limits: The donor group comprised mostly white British people and more females; the analysis possibly underestimated clonal diversity. The number of AZD1222 recipients seropositive at baseline was only 6 or 7. Nearly half of spike-specific TCRs reportedly target unmutated variant regions.

The table came from immunoSEQ multiplex PCR; TCRdb's copy has only in-frame clones and leaves some out. The sample yields tens of thousands of clones, over 85% seen once. V lost 7 bases to trimming and J lost 7 bases, with 13 bases between them. This CDR3 region has 13 residues. Germline-derived CDR1 and CDR2 are SGHAT and FQNNGV. Details on this clone: Its antigen is currently unknown.

This receptor was taken from an adult in good health. This sample comprised peripheral blood, obtained on day 0 of AZD1222 vaccination. J is TRBJ2-2 and V is TRBV11-2; possible D gene TRBD2, 6 bases. CDR3 residues: CASTGGLGGELFF. The CDR3 DNA follows: TGTGCCAGCACCGGGGGACTCGGCGGGGAGCTGTTTTTT.